Described below is a single TCR beta chain sequence and its context. The data derive from a study of technical replicates of blood from several donors. The CDR3 extends over 12 amino acids. In germline, CDR1 is MNHEY, CDR2 SVGAGI. The V gene lost 2 bases and the J gene lost 4 bases, with 6 bases spanning the gap. Method: immunoSEQ multiplex PCR; TCRdb's copy keeps in-frame clones and lacks some. The table lists tens of thousands of clones, 94% of them singletons, with around 0.4% in the top ten. The sequenced sample was T cells isolated from PBMCs. This clonotype was obtained from a human donor in good health. The chain employs TRBV6-5 and TRBJ2-7, with D unresolved. The CDR3 DNA is TGTGCCAGCAGTTACACGGAGTACGAGCAGTACTTC. Translated, it gives CASSYTEYEQYF.